These 14 T cell receptor beta chains share one sample of origin, sequenced in a study of blood T cell repertoires in COVID-19. The repertoire was sequenced with immunoSEQ multiplex PCR; TCRdb's copy has only in-frame clones and lacks some. The sample contains roughly 68,000 clones, roughly 80% of which appear only once. The sequenced sample consisted of peripheral blood. The receptor source for this set is a man at least 80 years old with active COVID-19.

This clone has a single count. The rearrangement joins TRBV11-3 to TRBJ1-3; TRBD1 aligns across 8 bases. V shed 5 bases, J shed 0 bases, and the junction held 3 bases outside the gene matches. This CDR3 spans 15 amino acids. Germline lookup yields CDR1 SGHNT and CDR2 YENEEA. The CDR3 loop is CASSEDRGSGNTIYF. As DNA, the CDR3 is TGTGCCAGCAGCGAAGACAGGGGCTCTGGAAACACCATATATTTT.

This clone was seen a few times. This chain joins TRBV7-5 and TRBJ2-1; the DNA was not compared with TRBD2, the D call given in the table. TRBV7-5 is designated a pseudogene. This CDR3 is 16 amino acids long. CDR3 nucleotide sequence: TGTGCCAGAAGCCGAACGACGGAGAGGAATTACAATGAGCAGTTCTTC. Protein sequence: CARSRTTERNYNEQFF.

V usage is TRBV7-2 and J usage is TRBJ2-1, with 9 nucleotides matching TRBD1. The CDR3 runs to 15 residues. Germline CDR1 reads SGHTA; CDR2 reads FQGNSA. The V and J ends lost 5 bases and 8 bases, in that order; junction bases with no gene match: 10. CDR3 protein: CASSPKRDRVDEQFF. As DNA, the CDR3 is TGTGCCAGCAGCCCCAAGAGGGACAGGGTTGATGAGCAGTTCTTC.

The rearrangement joins TRBV6-5 to TRBJ2-5, with D perhaps TRBD2 (6 bases). The CDR3 contains 15 residues. The V gene lost 0 bases and the J gene lost 3 bases, with 11 bases spanning the gap. Germline loops: CDR1 MNHEY, CDR2 SVGAGI. CDR3 loop: CASSYSSGGEETQYF. The CDR3 nucleotides read TGTGCCAGCAGTTACTCCTCAGGCGGGGAAGAGACCCAGTACTTC.

As concerns this clone: Within the sample, other DNA sequences also encode this same CDR3. The chain carries TRBV7-2 and TRBJ1-5; TRBD1 might be the D (6 bases). This CDR3 contains 14 residues. Trimming removed 1 base from V and 7 bases from J, with 11 bases in between. Per the germline V gene, CDR1 is SGHTA and CDR2 is FQGNSA. For the CDR3, the DNA is TGTGCCAGCAGCTTAGACAGGGTTGGACAGCCCCAGCATTTT. This codes for CASSLDRVGQPQHF. Together with reference TRBV7-2 and TRBJ1-5, the CDR3 gives the full variable domain: GAGVSQSPSNKVTEKGKDVELRCDPISGHTALYWYRQSLGQGLEFLIYFQGNSAPDKSGLPSDRFSAERTGGSVSTLTIQRTQQEDSAVYLCASSLDRVGQPQHFGDGTRLSIL.

The CDR3 is CASSPNPTGGYGYTF. The CDR3, as DNA: TGTGCCAGCTCACCAAACCCGACAGGGGGCTATGGCTACACCTTC. The J gene is TRBJ1-2, the V gene TRBV18; 9 bases fit TRBD1. This CDR3 spans 15 amino acids. Germline trimming cut 2 bases from V and 4 bases from J; bases unmatched to any gene: 5. Germline assignment: CDR1 KGHSH and CDR2 LQKENI.

There are a few counts of this clone. This chain's CDR3 is CASSDGGQPQHF. CDR3 DNA: TGTGCCAGCTCCGACGGGGGTCAGCCCCAGCATTTT. V gene TRBV18 combines with J gene TRBJ1-5; TRBD1 might be the D (5 bases). The CDR3 contains 12 residues. V gave up 6 bases and J gave up 6 bases, with 9 bases separating them. The V gene's germline CDR1 is KGHSH and CDR2 LQKENI.

The chain couples TRBV5-6 to TRBJ2-5; possible D gene TRBD1, 5 bases. Trimming removed 4 bases at V and 2 bases at J, with 12 bases between. The CDR3 contains 14 residues. CDR1 and CDR2 from the germline V gene are SGHDT and YYEEEE. The CDR3 loop reads CASSPTEIQETQYF. The CDR3 DNA reads as TGTGCCAGCAGCCCGACAGAAATTCAAGAGACCCAGTACTTC.

The V gene is TRBV3-1 (or the pseudogene TRBV3-2), the J gene TRBJ2-2; 10 bases fit TRBD1. Trimming removed 3 bases from V and 5 bases from J; junction bases left unmatched: 3. The CDR3 length is 15 residues. Per germline, CDR1 LGHDT and CDR2 YNNKEL (reference sequence). In DNA form, the CDR3 reads TGTGCCAGCAGCCAGGGACAGGGGTATACCGGGGAGCTGTTTTTT. It encodes CASSQGQGYTGELFF.

The chain is built from TRBV3-1 (or the pseudogene TRBV3-2) and TRBJ1-5, with a possible D match to TRBD1 (5 bases). Trimming removed 4 bases from V and 0 bases from J, with 7 bases in between. Germline assignment: CDR1 LGHDT and CDR2 YNNKEL (reference sequence). This CDR3 is 14 amino acids long. CDR3 protein: CASSRQNSNQPQHF. For the CDR3, the DNA is TGTGCCAGCAGCCGACAGAATAGCAATCAGCCCCAGCATTTT.

The chain recombines TRBV6-6 with TRBJ2-5, with D possibly matching TRBD1 (5 bases). Germline V CDR1 and CDR2: MNHNY, SVGAGI (reference sequence). Trimming stripped 5 bases from V and 5 bases from J, with 15 bases between. The CDR3 has 14 amino acids. CDR3 DNA sequence: TGTGCCAGCAGTAGTCAGGGTGGTTTGGAGACCCAGTACTTC. Its translation is CASSSQGGLETQYF.

This chain connects TRBV7-8 to TRBJ2-1; D possibly corresponds to TRBD2 (5 bases). Germline V gene sequence: CDR1 SGHVS, CDR2 FQNEAQ. The CDR3 length is 12 residues. V was clipped by 6 bases and J by 5 bases, with 8 bases between them. The CDR3 region has the DNA TGTGCCAGCAGGGGGAGTCACAATGAGCAGTTCTTC. Protein sequence: CASRGSHNEQFF. The full variable domain, its missing parts supplied by reference TRBV7-8 and TRBJ2-1, is GAGVSQSPRYKVAKRGQDVALRCDPISGHVSLFWYQQALGQGPEFLTYFQNEAQLDKSGLPSDRFFAERPEGSVSTLKIQRTQQEDSAVYLCASRGSHNEQFFGPGTRLTVL.

The rearrangement uses TRBV5-1 and TRBJ2-6; TRBD1 matches 11 bases. Germline CDR1 is SGHRS and CDR2 is YFSETQ. The CDR3 loop spans 15 amino acids. Trimming took 7 bases from V and 2 from J; bases not matched to a gene: 2. The CDR3 nucleotides are TGCGCCAGCGGACAGGGGGCGACTGGGGCCAACGTCCTGACTTTC. Its protein is CASGQGATGANVLTF.

V and J are TRBV19 and TRBJ2-7, with 9 bases identical to TRBD1. This CDR3 region has 14 residues. V shed 6 bases, J shed 2 bases, and the junction held 5 bases outside the gene matches. Germline V gene lookup returns CDR1 LNHDA and CDR2 SQIVND (reference sequence). CDR3 sequence: CASSPGTGPYEQYF. The DNA for the CDR3 is TGTGCCAGTAGCCCCGGGACAGGGCCCTACGAGCAGTACTTC.